Each of the 23 T cell receptor beta chains below was sequenced from the same sample in a study of control samples from healthy donors and cancer patients. The assay was immunoSEQ multiplex PCR, and TCRdb's table has in-frame clones only and misses some. The sample records 100,000 to 120,000 clones, 70% to 85% being singletons. Specimen: blood. The receptor set was obtained from a young man in good health.

The chain employs TRBV5-5 and TRBJ2-3; 7 bases map to TRBD2. The CDR3 runs 16 residues. Germline V gives CDR1 SGHKS, CDR2 YYEKEE (reference sequence). V gave up 0 bases and J gave up 3 bases; unmatched junction bases: 7. CDR3 nucleotides: TGTGCCAGCAGCTTGGAGTGGGGGGGAAGGACAGATACGCAGTATTTT. It codes for CASSLEWGGRTDTQYF.

This sequence joins TRBV7-2 and TRBJ2-4; D remains ambiguous. Germline V CDR1 and CDR2: SGHTA, FQGNSA. The CDR3 loop spans 15 amino acids. V was clipped by 5 bases and J by 0 bases, with 11 bases between them. CDR3 loop: CASSPMGLAKNIQYF. Written as DNA, the CDR3 is TGTGCCAGCAGCCCTATGGGTCTAGCCAAAAACATTCAGTACTTC.

V usage is TRBV11-3 and J usage is TRBJ1-1; D not resolved. CDR3 length: 11 amino acids. V was pared by 5 bases and J by 4 bases, with 5 bases between. Germline V gene data show CDR1 as SGHNT and CDR2 as YENEEA. The CDR3 is CASSPPTEAFF. The CDR3 DNA reads TGTGCCAGCAGCCCCCCCACTGAAGCTTTCTTT.

This clone was recorded only once. The gene calls are TRBV6-5 and TRBJ1-5; D might be TRBD1 (6 bases). The length of the CDR3 is 15 residues. CDR1 is MNHEY, CDR2 SVGAGI, per germline. Trimming removed 5 bases from V and 5 bases from J, with 16 bases in between. CDR3 sequence: CASSRGGAGDQPQHF. CDR3 sequence (DNA): TGTGCCAGCAGTCGGGGGGGGGCAGGGGATCAGCCCCAGCATTTT.

This clone was counted only a few times. CDR3 sequence (DNA): TGTGCCAGCAGTGCCTATGGGACAGGGGGCGACGGGAACACTGAAGCTTTCTTT. Amino acid sequence: CASSAYGTGGDGNTEAFF. The rearrangement links TRBV6-1 to TRBJ1-1; 12 positions match TRBD1. This CDR3 spans 18 amino acids. CDR1 MNHNS and CDR2 SASEGT come from the germline V gene. The V segment lost 4 bases and the J segment 1 base; nucleotides outside the gene matches: 10.

The chain combines TRBV7-3 with TRBJ1-1; D gene ambiguous. The CDR3 runs 11 residues. V lost 5 bases, J lost 3 bases, and 4 bases lay in between. In germline, CDR1 is SGHTA, CDR2 FQGTGA. CDR3 residues: CASSRDTEAFF. CDR3 in DNA: TGTGCCAGCAGCAGGGACACTGAAGCTTTCTTT.

This chain joins TRBV2 and TRBJ2-2; D remains unclear. Between the trimmed V and J ends, which lost 6 bases and 6 bases, there was a span of 8 bases. From germline, CDR1 is SNHLY and CDR2 FYNNEI. This CDR3 is 12 amino acids long. In nucleotides, the CDR3 is TGTGCCAGCAGGGGCCGGGCCGGGGAGCTGTTTTTT. Translation gives CASRGRAGELFF. Full variable domain (missing parts from reference TRBV2 and TRBJ2-2): EPEVTQTPSHQVTQMGQEVILRCVPISNHLYFYWYRQILGQKVEFLVSFYNNEISEKSEIFDDQFSVERPDGSNFTLKIRSTKLEDSAMYFCASRGRAGELFFGEGSRLTVL.

The genes are TRBV4-3 and TRBJ2-7, with D unclear. The CDR3 spans 16 residues. V was trimmed by 0 bases and J by 7 bases, leaving 19 bases between them. Germline V gene data show CDR1 as LGHNA and CDR2 as YSLEER. This CDR3 is CASSQDEVLELAEQYF. The CDR3, as DNA: TGCGCCAGCAGCCAAGATGAGGTTTTAGAACTCGCGGAGCAGTACTTC.

This clone was detected only a few times. V is TRBV6-5 and J is TRBJ1-3; D not resolved. From germline, CDR1 is MNHEY and CDR2 SVGAGI. V was clipped by 7 bases and J by 1 base, with 11 bases between them. The CDR3 covers 14 residues. CDR3 coding DNA: TGTGCCAGCATCCCGGGGTGGTCTGGAAACACCATATATTTT. Protein sequence: CASIPGWSGNTIYF.

The chain's CDR3 is CASSLGVGGASQPQHF. DNA for the CDR3: TGTGCCAGCAGCTTGGGGGTGGGAGGGGCGAGCCAGCCCCAGCATTTT. V and J are TRBV7-9 and TRBJ1-5; the D gene is possibly TRBD1 (5 bases). The CDR3 is made up of 16 amino acids. Germline lookup yields CDR1 SEHNR and CDR2 FQNEAQ (reference sequence). V lost 3 bases and J lost 7, with 19 bases in between.

The V call is TRBV5-6, the J call TRBJ1-3; D is unresolved. The CDR3 covers 15 residues. Trimming took 0 bases from V and 3 from J, leaving 10 bases between them. Germline CDR1 reads SGHDT; CDR2 reads YYEEEE. The CDR3 sequence: CASSLVPGGGNTIYF. The CDR3, as DNA: TGTGCCAGCAGCTTGGTGCCAGGCGGTGGAAACACCATATATTTT.

The chain combines TRBV6-5 with TRBJ1-1; no reliable D call. Between the trimmed V and J ends, which lost 5 bases and 3 bases, there was a span of 7 bases. Germline V gene data show CDR1 as MNHEY and CDR2 as SVGAGI. This CDR3 contains 12 residues. Here the CDR3 reads CASSTRDTEAFF. The DNA for the CDR3 is TGTGCCAGCAGTACCCGGGACACTGAAGCTTTCTTT.

Comment on this clone: The sample carries other DNA sequences with the same CDR3. This chain links TRBV20-1 with TRBJ2-5; D gene unclear. V lost 6 bases to trimming and J lost 1 base, with 6 bases between them. Germline CDR1 and CDR2: DFQATT and SNEGSKA (reference sequence). The CDR3 has 11 amino acids. This CDR3 reads CSAESQETQYF. The CDR3 DNA reads as TGCAGTGCCGAGAGCCAAGAGACCCAGTACTTC.

This clone occurred a few times. V is TRBV30 and J is TRBJ1-3, with 7 positions matching TRBD1. Germline CDR1 reads GTSNPN; CDR2 reads SVGIG (reference sequence). This CDR3 has 18 residues. J lost 4 bases, V lost 4 bases, and 19 bases had no gene match. The CDR3 nucleotides read TGTGCCTGGACTGCCGGGACCTACAGGGGATTGGGAGGAAACACCATATATTTT. It specifies CAWTAGTYRGLGGNTIYF.

The chain is built from TRBV28 and TRBJ1-1, with TRBD1 matching over 9 bases. The J segment lost 9 bases and the V segment lost 3 bases, leaving 2 bases of the junction unmatched. CDR1 and CDR2 (germline): MDHEN, SYDVKM. This CDR3 is 12 amino acids long. For the CDR3, the DNA is TGTGCCAGCAGTTTCGGGACAGGGAAAGCTTTCTTT. Residues: CASSFGTGKAFF.

V gene TRBV25-1 combines with J gene TRBJ2-5; the D is unclear. V gave up 1 base and J gave up 2 bases, with 11 bases separating them. CDR1 is MGHDK and CDR2 is SYGVNS in the germline V gene. The CDR3 runs 15 residues. The CDR3 nucleotides read TGTGCCAGCAGTGAATCCGAAGCGTTTCAAGAGACCCAGTACTTC. Translating it yields CASSESEAFQETQYF.

The chain combines TRBV10-3 with TRBJ1-5, with 9 positions matching TRBD1. CDR1 is ENHRY, CDR2 SYGVKD, per germline. This CDR3 is 15 amino acids long. The ends lost 6 bases at V and 7 bases at J; junction bases unmatched: 10. This CDR3 reads CAISTNSGQGQPQHF. CDR3 DNA: TGTGCCATCAGCACAAATTCGGGACAGGGACAGCCCCAGCATTTT.

The chain is built from TRBV19 and TRBJ1-6; a weak D match, TRBD1 (6 bases). Between the trimmed V and J ends, which lost 8 bases and 5 bases, there was a span of 10 bases. The germline CDR1 and CDR2 sequences are LNHDA and SQIVND (reference sequence). The CDR3 extends over 13 amino acids. The CDR3 nucleotides are TGTGCCAGTCTACAGGGTGATAATTCACCCCTCCACTTT. It specifies CASLQGDNSPLHF.

The chain is built from TRBV6-5 and TRBJ2-1; D might be TRBD1 or TRBD2, each matching 6 bases. V dropped 3 bases and J dropped 10 bases, with 13 bases sitting between them. CDR1 is MNHEY and CDR2 is SVGAGI in the germline V gene. The CDR3 consists of 13 residues. Here the CDR3 DNA reads TGTGCCAGCAGTTATAATGCGGGGACAGAGCAGTTCTTC. Amino acid sequence: CASSYNAGTEQFF.

The V gene is TRBV18, the J gene TRBJ2-6; TRBD1 agrees at 7 bases. After removal of 4 bases from V and 0 bases from J, the junction contained 9 bases not matched to a gene. In germline, CDR1 is KGHSH, CDR2 LQKENI. The CDR3 is 18 amino acids. As DNA, the CDR3 is TGTGCCAGCTCACGTCCGGGACAGTTTTTCTCTGGGGCCAACGTCCTGACTTTC. Amino acid sequence: CASSRPGQFFSGANVLTF.

The genes are TRBV28 and TRBJ2-2; no clear D gene. The V and J ends lost 8 bases and 2 bases respectively, with 9 bases between them. Germline CDR1 and CDR2: MDHEN and SYDVKM. The CDR3 has 13 residues. CDR3 DNA: TGTGCCAGCCAGACAACTAACACCGGGGAGCTGTTTTTT. Protein sequence: CASQTTNTGELFF.

This rearrangement joins TRBV19 to TRBJ1-4; TRBD1 might be the D (5 bases). V was pared by 3 bases and J by 8 bases, with 22 bases between. CDR3 size: 17 residues. CDR1 is LNHDA, CDR2 SQIVND, per germline (reference sequence). CDR3 protein: CASSIPLSLGVYEKLFF. The CDR3 DNA reads TGTGCCAGTAGTATTCCCCTCTCATTGGGGGTTTACGAAAAACTGTTTTTT.

This clone occurred once. This chain connects TRBV6-6 to TRBJ1-2, with D possibly matching TRBD1 (5 bases). Germline V gene data show CDR1 as MNHNY and CDR2 as SVGAGI (reference sequence). V lost 5 bases to trimming and J lost 2 bases, with 21 bases between them. The CDR3 spans 17 residues. In DNA form, the CDR3 reads TGTGCCAGCAGTCCCTCTGGGGCGGGGACCGGAAACTATGGCTACACCTTC. Translation: CASSPSGAGTGNYGYTF.